The 21 T cell receptor beta chains below come from one sample, sequenced in a study of OX40 agonist ivuxolimab in advanced cancers. The method was immunoSEQ multiplex PCR; TCRdb's version includes in-frame clones alone and lacks a portion of them. The table has 98,000 or so clones, 70% to 85% seen once. The specimen was CD4+ or CD8+ T cells sorted from blood, collected in a trial of the OX40 agonist ivuxolimab. The source is an adult with an advanced solid tumor such as melanoma, head and neck, liver or kidney cancer.

The CDR3 DNA reads as TGTGCCAGCAGCTTAATTTCGGACTACACAGATACGCAGTATTTT. Its protein is CASSLISDYTDTQYF. This sequence joins TRBV7-2 and TRBJ2-3; D perhaps matches TRBD2 (6 bases). V was clipped by 2 bases and J by 2 bases, with 11 bases between them. The germline gives CDR1 SGHTA, CDR2 FQGNSA. CDR3 length equals 15 residues.

CDR3 sequence reads: CASGGDYGYTF. The CDR3 DNA follows: TGTGCCAGCGGGGGGGATTATGGCTACACCTTC. The chain combines TRBV7-9 with TRBJ1-2, with TRBD1 as a possible D gene (5 bases). Per the germline V gene, CDR1 is SEHNR and CDR2 is FQNEAQ (reference sequence). The CDR3 totals 11 residues. V was pared by 8 bases and J by 5 bases, with 9 bases between.

In its sample, this clone was seen a few times. The chain joins TRBV7-3 to TRBJ2-5; 7 positions agree with TRBD2. The ends lost 2 bases at V and 1 base at J; junction bases unmatched: 7. CDR3 length: 16 amino acids. In germline, CDR1 is SGHTA, CDR2 FQGTGA. DNA for the CDR3: TGTGCCAGCAGCTTAGAATGGCTAGCGGTCCAAGAGACCCAGTACTTC. Translating gives CASSLEWLAVQETQYF.

This clone showed up just a few times. The same CDR3 also results from other DNA sequences found in this sample. The rearrangement uses TRBV6-6 and TRBJ1-1; D gene ambiguous. CDR1 is MNHNY, CDR2 SVGAGI, per germline (reference sequence). The CDR3 sequence is 14 residues long. V lost 4 bases and J lost 9, with 18 bases in between. CDR3 protein: CASSLHVTAPKAFF. CDR3 DNA: TGTGCCAGCAGTTTGCACGTCACGGCGCCGAAAGCTTTCTTT.

This clone was observed a single time. CDR3 amino acids: CASSYSTVGKVAGYTF. The CDR3 nucleotides read TGTGCCAGCAGTTACTCGACGGTGGGTAAGGTGGCTGGCTACACCTTC. The rearrangement joins TRBV6-5 to TRBJ1-2; D ambiguous. Germline CDR1 and CDR2: MNHEY and SVGAGI. V lost 0 bases and J 7 bases, leaving 18 bases between the germline ends. CDR3 length: 16 residues.

The chain recombines TRBV6-5 with TRBJ1-4; 7 bases agree with TRBD1. The CDR3 spans 14 residues. CDR1 and CDR2 (germline): MNHEY, SVGAGI. With V trimmed by 9 bases and J by 4 bases, 8 bases remained unmatched. CDR3 bases: TGTGCCAGTGAGGGCGGGGACAGTAATGAAAAACTGTTTTTT. It is translated as CASEGGDSNEKLFF.

V and J are TRBV5-4 and TRBJ2-1; 7 bases line up with TRBD2. The CDR3 loop spans 14 amino acids. V was clipped by 4 bases and J by 3 bases; unmatched bases: 4. CDR1 is SGHNT and CDR2 is YYREEE in the germline V gene (reference sequence). The CDR3 region has the DNA TGTGCCAGCAGCGGGAGGGGAGGCTACAATGAGCAGTTCTTC. Translating it yields CASSGRGGYNEQFF. Combining the CDR3 with reference TRBV5-4 and TRBJ2-1 gives the whole variable domain ETGVTQSPTHLIKTRGQQVTLRCSSQSGHNTVSWYQQALGQGPQFIFQYYREEENGRGNFPPRFSGLQFPNYSSELNVNALELDDSALYLCASSGRGGYNEQFFGPGTRLTVL.

CDR3 sequence: CASSQADSPLHF. The CDR3 DNA reads TGTGCCAGCAGCCAAGCCGATTCACCCCTCCACTTT. The chain employs TRBV4-2 and TRBJ1-6; no reliable D call. The CDR3 has 12 residues. V dropped 1 base and J dropped 8 bases, with 3 bases sitting between them. Germline V CDR1 and CDR2: LGHNA, YNFKEQ.

The genes are TRBV27 and TRBJ2-3; 12 bases align to TRBD2. CDR1 and CDR2 from the germline V gene are MNHEY and SMNVEV (reference sequence). The V gene end was trimmed by 0 bases and the J gene end by 7 bases; junction bases not matched to a gene: 5. The CDR3 runs to 16 residues. CDR3 residues: CASSLSPSGGANTQYF. The DNA for the CDR3 is TGTGCCAGCAGTTTATCACCTAGCGGGGGGGCAAATACGCAGTATTTT.

This rearrangement joins TRBV4-2 to TRBJ2-7; 8 positions match TRBD2. Germline lookup yields CDR1 LGHNA and CDR2 YNFKEQ. This CDR3 is built from 13 residues. V shed 5 bases and J 7 bases; nucleotides not matched to a gene: 7. CDR3 sequence (DNA): TGTGCCAGCAGCTTCCAGCGGGAGTCTGAGCAGTACTTC. This translates into CASSFQRESEQYF.

The V gene is TRBV7-2, the J gene TRBJ2-5; 10 positions match TRBD2. V lost 1 base, J lost 0 bases, and 8 bases stayed unmatched. CDR3 length: 18 residues. Looked up from germline, CDR1 is SGHTA and CDR2 is FQGNSA. CDR3 in amino acids: CASSLESLAGEYQETQYF. The CDR3, as DNA: TGTGCCAGCAGCTTAGAATCCCTAGCGGGGGAGTACCAAGAGACCCAGTACTTC.

This chain uses TRBV11-2 with TRBJ2-7; 7 bases are a match to TRBD2. After removal of 1 base from V and 3 bases from J, the junction contained 12 bases not matched to a gene. The CDR3 extends over 17 amino acids. Germline CDR1 SGHAT, CDR2 FQNNGV. The CDR3 sequence: CASSLAPLRTSGYEQYF. The DNA for the CDR3 is TGTGCCAGCAGCTTAGCCCCACTAAGGACTAGTGGCTACGAGCAGTACTTC.

This clone came up once. V usage is TRBV11-2 and J usage is TRBJ1-5; D unresolved. Trimming took off 5 bases at V and 4 bases at J, with 9 bases between the two ends. The CDR3 runs 13 residues. Per germline, CDR1 SGHAT and CDR2 FQNNGV. The CDR3, as DNA: TGTGCCAGCAGCCGGACCGATAATCAGCCCCAGCATTTT. The encoded protein is CASSRTDNQPQHF.

The chain uses TRBV9 and TRBJ2-1; TRBD2 matches at 10 bases. Germline CDR1 SGDLS, CDR2 YYNGEE. The CDR3 is 16 amino acids. V dropped 4 bases and J dropped 7; count of bases not matched to a gene: 11. The CDR3 region has the DNA TGTGCCAGCAGCTCGAAGCGGGAGGGCCGAGGAAATGAGCAGTTCTTC. It specifies CASSSKREGRGNEQFF.

The V gene is TRBV9, the J gene TRBJ2-3; 9 positions agree with TRBD1. The CDR3 totals 18 residues. J gave up 0 bases and V 4 bases, and 12 bases lay outside the gene matches. Germline V gene lookup returns CDR1 SGDLS and CDR2 YYNGEE. The CDR3 sequence: CASSPGTGWGGSTDTQYF. The DNA of the CDR3 is TGTGCCAGCAGCCCCGGGACAGGGTGGGGCGGGAGCACAGATACGCAGTATTTT.

This chain uses TRBV7-2 with TRBJ1-2, with TRBD1 identical over 11 bases. Germline loops: CDR1 SGHTA, CDR2 FQGNSA. V was pared by 6 bases and J by 8 bases, with 11 bases of the junction left unmatched. The CDR3 runs 15 residues. CDR3 residues: CASSTTPGQGGGYTF. As DNA, the CDR3 is TGTGCCAGCAGTACAACCCCGGGACAGGGGGGCGGCTACACCTTC.

This clone was counted a single time. The chain combines TRBV7-3 with TRBJ2-7; a weak D match, TRBD2 (5 bases). The CDR3 sequence is 15 residues long. Germline V gene sequence: CDR1 SGHTA, CDR2 FQGTGA. The V end lost 1 base, the J end lost 6 bases, and 16 bases lay between the germline ends. The CDR3 bases are TGTGCCAGCAGCTTAAATCCCATCCCGGGATCCGAGCAGTACTTC. Translated: CASSLNPIPGSEQYF.

The chain uses TRBV6-5 and TRBJ2-7; D not certain. In germline, CDR1 is MNHEY, CDR2 SVGAGI. Trimming stripped 4 bases from V and 4 bases from J, with 20 bases between. This CDR3 is built from 16 residues. CDR3 nucleotide sequence: TGTGCCAGCAGTTCTTCTACCGACGGTCTGCTATACGAGCAGTACTTC. It translates to CASSSSTDGLLYEQYF.

The CDR3 coding sequence is TGTGCCAGCAGATCCCCAGGTCGGGCCACAGATACGCAGTATTTT. Amino acid sequence: CASRSPGRATDTQYF. The V call is TRBV28, the J call TRBJ2-3; no clear D gene. The CDR3 runs 15 residues. The ends were cut back, 6 bases at V and 2 bases at J, with 15 bases in the middle. Germline V lookup: CDR1 MDHEN, CDR2 SYDVKM.

Only a few counts were recorded for this clone. The chain employs TRBV2 and TRBJ2-3, with D perhaps being TRBD1 or TRBD2 (5 bases each). Germline V gene data show CDR1 as SNHLY and CDR2 as FYNNEI. The CDR3 runs 14 residues. The ends were cut back, 4 bases at V and 4 bases at J, with 12 bases in the middle. The CDR3 nucleotides read TGTGCCAGCAGTGGGGGCAGGCGGGCAGATACGCAGTATTTT. This translates into CASSGGRRADTQYF. Complete variable domain (other parts from reference TRBV2 and TRBJ2-3): EPEVTQTPSHQVTQMGQEVILRCVPISNHLYFYWYRQILGQKVEFLVSFYNNEISEKSEIFDDQFSVERPDGSNFTLKIRSTKLEDSAMYFCASSGGRRADTQYFGPGTRLTVL.

The chain is built from TRBV5-1 and TRBJ2-7; D may match TRBD1 or TRBD2 (5 bases each). Between the trimmed V and J ends, which lost 4 bases and 3 bases, there was a span of 11 bases. Germline lookup yields CDR1 SGHRS and CDR2 YFSETQ. This CDR3 has 13 amino acids. The DNA for the CDR3 is TGCGCCAGCAGCGCTGGGGACCTCTACGAGCAGTACTTC. Protein sequence: CASSAGDLYEQYF.